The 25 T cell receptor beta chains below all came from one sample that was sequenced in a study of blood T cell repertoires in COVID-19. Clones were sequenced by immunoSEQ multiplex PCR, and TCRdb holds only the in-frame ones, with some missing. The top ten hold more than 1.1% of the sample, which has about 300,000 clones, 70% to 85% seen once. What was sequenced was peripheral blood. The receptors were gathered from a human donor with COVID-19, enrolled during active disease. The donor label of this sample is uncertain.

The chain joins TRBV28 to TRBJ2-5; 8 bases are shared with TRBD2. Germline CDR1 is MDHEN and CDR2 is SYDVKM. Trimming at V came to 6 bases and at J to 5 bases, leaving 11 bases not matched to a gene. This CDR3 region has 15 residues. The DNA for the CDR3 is TGTGCCAGCAGATTGAGCGGGAGAAGTGGGGAGACCCAGTACTTC. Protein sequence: CASRLSGRSGETQYF. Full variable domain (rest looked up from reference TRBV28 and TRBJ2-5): DVKVTQSSRYLVKRTGEKVFLECVQDMDHENMFWYRQDPGLGLRLIYFSYDVKMKEKGDIPEGYSVSREKKERFSLILESASTNQTSMYLCASRLSGRSGETQYFGPGTRLLVL.

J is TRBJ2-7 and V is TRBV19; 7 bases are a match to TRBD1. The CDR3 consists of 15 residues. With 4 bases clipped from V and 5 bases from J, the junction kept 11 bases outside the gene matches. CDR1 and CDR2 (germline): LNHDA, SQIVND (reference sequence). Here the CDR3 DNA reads TGTGCCAGTAGTACCGGGACAGAGGCCACCGACGAGCAGTACTTC. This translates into CASSTGTEATDEQYF.

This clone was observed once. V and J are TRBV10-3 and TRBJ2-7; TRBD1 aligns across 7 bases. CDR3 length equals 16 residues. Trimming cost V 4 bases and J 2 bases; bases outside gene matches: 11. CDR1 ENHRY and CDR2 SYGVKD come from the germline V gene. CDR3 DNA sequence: TGTGCCATCAGTGGAGTAAGGGGGACAGATACCTACGAGCAGTACTTC. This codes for CAISGVRGTDTYEQYF.

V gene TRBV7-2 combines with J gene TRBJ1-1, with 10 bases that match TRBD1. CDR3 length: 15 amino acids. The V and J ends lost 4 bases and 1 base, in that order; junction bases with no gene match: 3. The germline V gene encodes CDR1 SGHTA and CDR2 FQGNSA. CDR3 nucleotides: TGTGCCAGCAGCTGGGGGACAGGGGAGAACACTGAAGCTTTCTTT. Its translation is CASSWGTGENTEAFF.

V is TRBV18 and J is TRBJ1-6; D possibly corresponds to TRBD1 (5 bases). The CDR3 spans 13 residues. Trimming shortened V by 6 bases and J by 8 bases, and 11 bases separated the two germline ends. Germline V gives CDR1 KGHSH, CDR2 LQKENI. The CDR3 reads CASSPLQDSPLHF. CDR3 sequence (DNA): TGTGCCAGCTCCCCCTTACAGGATTCACCCCTCCACTTT.

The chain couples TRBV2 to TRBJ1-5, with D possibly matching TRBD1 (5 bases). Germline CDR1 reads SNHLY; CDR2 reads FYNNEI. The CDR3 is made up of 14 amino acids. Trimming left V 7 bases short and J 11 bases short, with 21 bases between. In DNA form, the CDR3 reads TGTGCCAGCAACGAAGACAGTGGGGTAGCAGCCCAGCATTTT. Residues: CASNEDSGVAAQHF.

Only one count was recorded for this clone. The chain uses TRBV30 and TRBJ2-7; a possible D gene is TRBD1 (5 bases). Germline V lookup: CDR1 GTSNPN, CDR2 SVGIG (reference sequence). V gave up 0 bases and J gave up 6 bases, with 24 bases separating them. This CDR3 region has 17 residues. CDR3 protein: CAWSVRIGVAGSAEQYF. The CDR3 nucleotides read TGTGCCTGGAGTGTTCGGATTGGTGTGGCAGGGTCGGCCGAGCAGTACTTC.

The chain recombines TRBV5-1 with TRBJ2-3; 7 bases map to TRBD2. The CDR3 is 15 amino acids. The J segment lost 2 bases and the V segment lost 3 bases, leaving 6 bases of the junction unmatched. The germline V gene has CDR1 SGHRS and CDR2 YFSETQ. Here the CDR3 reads CASSSGGGDTDTQYF. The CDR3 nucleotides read TGCGCCAGCAGCTCTGGCGGGGGAGACACAGATACGCAGTATTTT. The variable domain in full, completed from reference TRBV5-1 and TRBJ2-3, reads KAGVTQTPRYLIKTRGQQVTLSCSPISGHRSVSWYQQTPGQGLQFLFEYFSETQRNKGNFPGRFSGRQFSNSRSEMNVSTLELGDSALYLCASSSGGGDTDTQYFGPGTRLTVL.

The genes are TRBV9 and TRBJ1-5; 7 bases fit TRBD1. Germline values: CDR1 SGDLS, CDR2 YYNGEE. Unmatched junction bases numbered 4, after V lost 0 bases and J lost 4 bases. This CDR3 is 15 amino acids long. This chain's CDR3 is CASSVGDSPNQPQHF. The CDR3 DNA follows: TGTGCCAGCAGCGTAGGGGACAGTCCAAATCAGCCCCAGCATTTT.

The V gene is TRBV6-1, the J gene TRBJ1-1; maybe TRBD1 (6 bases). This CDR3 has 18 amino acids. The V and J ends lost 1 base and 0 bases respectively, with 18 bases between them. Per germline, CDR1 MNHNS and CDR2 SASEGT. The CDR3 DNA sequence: TGTGCCAGCAGTGAAGGGGGAGGGGGGAGCGGGGTGAACACTGAAGCTTTCTTT. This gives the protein CASSEGGGGSGVNTEAFF.

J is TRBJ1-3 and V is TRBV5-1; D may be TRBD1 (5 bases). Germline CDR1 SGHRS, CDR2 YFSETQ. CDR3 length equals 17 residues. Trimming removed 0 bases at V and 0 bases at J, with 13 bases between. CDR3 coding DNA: TGCGCCAGCAGCTTGGTAGGACAATTCATCTCTGGAAACACCATATATTTT. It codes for CASSLVGQFISGNTIYF.

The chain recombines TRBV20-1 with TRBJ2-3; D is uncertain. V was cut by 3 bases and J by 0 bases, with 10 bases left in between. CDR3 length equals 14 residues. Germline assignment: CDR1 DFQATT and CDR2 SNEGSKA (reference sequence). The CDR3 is CSASKGVSTDTQYF. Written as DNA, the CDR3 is TGCAGTGCTAGTAAAGGAGTTAGCACAGATACGCAGTATTTT.

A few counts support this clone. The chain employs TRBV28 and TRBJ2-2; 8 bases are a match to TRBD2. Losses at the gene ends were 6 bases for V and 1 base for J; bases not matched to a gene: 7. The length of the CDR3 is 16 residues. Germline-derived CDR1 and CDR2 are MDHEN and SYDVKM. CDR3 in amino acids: CASSPGRALNTGELFF. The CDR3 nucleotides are TGTGCCAGCAGCCCCGGGAGGGCCTTGAACACCGGGGAGCTGTTTTTT.

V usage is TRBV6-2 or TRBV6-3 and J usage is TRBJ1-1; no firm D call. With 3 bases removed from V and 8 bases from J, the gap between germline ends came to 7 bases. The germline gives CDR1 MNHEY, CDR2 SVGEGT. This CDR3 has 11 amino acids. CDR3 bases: TGTGCCAGCAGTTATGAACAGGAAGCTTTCTTT. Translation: CASSYEQEAFF.

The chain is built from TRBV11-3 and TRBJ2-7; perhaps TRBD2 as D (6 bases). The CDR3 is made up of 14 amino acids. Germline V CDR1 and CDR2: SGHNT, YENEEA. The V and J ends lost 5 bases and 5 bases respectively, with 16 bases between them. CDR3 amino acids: CASSQGRTTHEQYF. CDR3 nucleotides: TGTGCCAGCAGCCAGGGCCGGACTACCCACGAGCAGTACTTC.

The CDR3 nucleotides read TGTGCCAGCAGCCGCTCTCCGGGACTAGGTCTCAATGAGCAGTTCTTC. Its protein product is CASSRSPGLGLNEQFF. The chain recombines TRBV3-1 (or the pseudogene TRBV3-2) with TRBJ2-1; the match to TRBD2 covers 8 bases. This CDR3 contains 16 residues. Germline V gene sequence: CDR1 LGHDT, CDR2 YNNKEL (reference sequence). The J segment lost 6 bases and the V segment lost 4 bases, leaving 11 bases of the junction unmatched.

CDR3 loop: CASSPLGGRNDNEQFF. The DNA for the CDR3 is TGTGCCAGCAGCCCACTGGGCGGGAGAAATGACAATGAGCAGTTCTTC. This sequence joins TRBV7-3 and TRBJ2-1; 7 bases are shared with TRBD2. The junction had 12 bases not matched to a gene; V was cut back by 5 bases and J by 5 bases. The germline CDR1 and CDR2 sequences are SGHTA and FQGTGA. The CDR3 is made up of 16 amino acids.

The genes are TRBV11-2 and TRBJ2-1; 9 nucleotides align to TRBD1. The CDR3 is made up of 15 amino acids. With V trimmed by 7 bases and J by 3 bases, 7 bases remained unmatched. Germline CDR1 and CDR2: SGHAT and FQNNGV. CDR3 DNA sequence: TGTGCCAGCACCCCGTCGACAGGGGGCTACAATGAGCAGTTCTTC. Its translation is CASTPSTGGYNEQFF. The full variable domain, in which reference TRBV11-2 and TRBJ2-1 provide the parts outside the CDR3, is EAGVAQSPRYKIIEKRQSVAFWCNPISGHATLYWYQQILGQGPKLLIQFQNNGVVDDSQLPKDRFSAERLKGVDSTLKIQPAKLEDSAVYLCASTPSTGGYNEQFFGPGTRLTVL.

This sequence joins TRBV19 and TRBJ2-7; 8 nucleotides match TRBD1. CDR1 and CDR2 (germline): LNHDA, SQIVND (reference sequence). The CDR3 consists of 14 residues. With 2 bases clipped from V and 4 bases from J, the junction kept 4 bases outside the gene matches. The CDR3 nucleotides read TGTGCCAGTAGTATAAGGGACAGGACATACGAGCAGTACTTC. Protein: CASSIRDRTYEQYF.

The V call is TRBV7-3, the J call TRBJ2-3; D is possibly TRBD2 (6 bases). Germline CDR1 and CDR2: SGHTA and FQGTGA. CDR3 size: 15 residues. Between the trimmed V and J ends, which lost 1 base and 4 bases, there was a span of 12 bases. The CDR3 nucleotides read TGTGCCAGCAGCTTAAGCGGAGGGGTCCCAGATACGCAGTATTTT. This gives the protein CASSLSGGVPDTQYF.

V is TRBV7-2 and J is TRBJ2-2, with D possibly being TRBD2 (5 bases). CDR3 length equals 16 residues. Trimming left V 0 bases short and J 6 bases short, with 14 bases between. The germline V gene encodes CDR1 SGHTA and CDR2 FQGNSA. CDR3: CASSLALASLSGELFF. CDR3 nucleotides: TGTGCCAGCAGCTTAGCGCTAGCCTCCCTGTCCGGGGAGCTGTTTTTT.

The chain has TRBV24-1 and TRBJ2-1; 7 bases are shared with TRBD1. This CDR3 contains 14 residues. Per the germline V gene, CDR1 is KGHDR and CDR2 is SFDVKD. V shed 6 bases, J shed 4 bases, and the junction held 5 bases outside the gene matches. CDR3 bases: TGTGCCACCAGTCTAGGGGGCGAGTACAATGAGCAGTTCTTC. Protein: CATSLGGEYNEQFF.

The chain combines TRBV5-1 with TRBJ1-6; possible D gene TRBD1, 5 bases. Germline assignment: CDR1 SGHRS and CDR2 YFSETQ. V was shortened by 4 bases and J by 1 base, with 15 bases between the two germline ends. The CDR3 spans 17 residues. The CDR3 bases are TGCGCCAGCAGCCTCATGGGAGGGGCTTCCTATAATTCACCCCTCCACTTT. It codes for CASSLMGGASYNSPLHF.

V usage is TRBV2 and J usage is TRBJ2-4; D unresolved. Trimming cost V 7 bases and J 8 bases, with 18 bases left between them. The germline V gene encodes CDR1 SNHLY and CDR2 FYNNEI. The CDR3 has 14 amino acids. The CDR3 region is CASMRQPIVDIQYF. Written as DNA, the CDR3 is TGTGCCAGCATGCGGCAGCCGATTGTGGACATTCAGTACTTC.

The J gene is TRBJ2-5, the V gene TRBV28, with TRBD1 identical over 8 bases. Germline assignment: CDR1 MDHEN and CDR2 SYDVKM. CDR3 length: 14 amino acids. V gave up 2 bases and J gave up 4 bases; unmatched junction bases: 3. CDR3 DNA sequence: TGTGCCAGCAGTTTACGACAGGGGAGAGAGACCCAGTACTTC. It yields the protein CASSLRQGRETQYF.